Listed below are T cell receptor beta chains from one sample, sequenced in a study of cytomegalovirus exposure and HLA in healthy donors. Here immunoSEQ multiplex PCR was the method, and the copy in TCRdb shows in-frame clones only, minus some. Of approximately 150,000 clones in the sample, roughly 86% were seen once. Source material: PBMCs. The receptor source for this set is a woman in her forties in good health and CMV-seronegative. Each CDR3 is given with its conserved first and last residue. The order of the fields is V gene, clone size, D gene, J gene, CDR3 DNA, CDR3 protein. D genes are given only for firm matches. Part of the rows lack a size; the others show once, few, many or a class for expanded clones.

V gene: TRBV28; clone size: once; D gene: .; J gene: TRBJ1-5; CDR3 DNA: TGTGCCAGCAGCCCTCAGCGAGAGGCCCAGCATTTT; CDR3 protein: CASSPQREAQHF
V gene: TRBV10-3; clone size: .; D gene: .; J gene: TRBJ1-4; CDR3 DNA: TGTGCCATCAGTGATGGGACATCTTCCGAAAAACTGTTTTTT; CDR3 protein: CAISDGTSSEKLFF
V gene: TRBV4-3; clone size: .; D gene: .; J gene: TRBJ2-1; CDR3 DNA: TGCGCCAGCAGCCAAATGGGGGGCTACAATGAGCAGTTCTTC; CDR3 protein: CASSQMGGYNEQFF
V gene: TRBV28; clone size: .; D gene: TRBD2; J gene: TRBJ2-7; CDR3 DNA: TGTGCCAGCAGTTTATTTGCTGGGTGGCTAGCGGGAGCCTACGAGCAGTACTTC; CDR3 protein: CASSLFAGWLAGAYEQYF
V gene: TRBV6-6; clone size: few; D gene: .; J gene: TRBJ2-5; CDR3 DNA: TGTGCCAGCAGTTTAAGTGAGGTAGCGGCGATGGAGACCCAGTACTTC; CDR3 protein: CASSLSEVAAMETQYF
V gene: TRBV28; clone size: .; D gene: TRBD1; J gene: TRBJ2-7; CDR3 DNA: TGTGCCAGCAGTCCAGGACAGGGCTACGAGCAGTACTTC; CDR3 protein: CASSPGQGYEQYF
V gene: TRBV10-3; clone size: .; D gene: TRBD1; J gene: TRBJ1-5; CDR3 DNA: TGTGCCATCACTAGAGACAGGGATCAGCCCCAGCATTTT; CDR3 protein: CAITRDRDQPQHF
V gene: TRBV27; clone size: .; D gene: TRBD2; J gene: TRBJ2-5; CDR3 DNA: TGTGCCAGCAGTCCCTCCCCTGCGGGAGTTCCGCGTGGTGAGACCCAGTACTTC; CDR3 protein: CASSPSPAGVPRGETQYF
V gene: TRBV4-1; clone size: .; D gene: .; J gene: TRBJ2-7; CDR3 DNA: TGCGCCAGCAGCCCCCAACAGACAGGCGGTGGGTTCTCCTACGAGCAGTACTTC; CDR3 protein: CASSPQQTGGGFSYEQYF
V gene: TRBV28; clone size: few; D gene: TRBD1; J gene: TRBJ2-2; CDR3 DNA: TGTGCCAGCATGACAGGGGCCGGGGAGCTGTTTTTT; CDR3 protein: CASMTGAGELFF
V gene: TRBV19; clone size: .; D gene: .; J gene: TRBJ2-7; CDR3 DNA: TGTGCCAGTAGGGGTAGCGGTACCTCCTACGAGCAGTACTTC; CDR3 protein: CASRGSGTSYEQYF
V gene: TRBV30; clone size: .; D gene: TRBD2; J gene: TRBJ2-3; CDR3 DNA: TGTGCCTGGAGTGGGAGAGCGGGAGTAAGCGCAGATACGCAGTATTTT; CDR3 protein: CAWSGRAGVSADTQYF
V gene: TRBV7-9; clone size: .; D gene: TRBD1; J gene: TRBJ2-2; CDR3 DNA: TGTGCCAGCAGCACGCGGACAGGGGACAAGAACACCGGGGAGCTGTTTTTT; CDR3 protein: CASSTRTGDKNTGELFF
V gene: TRBV6-5; clone size: .; D gene: .; J gene: TRBJ2-1; CDR3 DNA: TGTGCCAGCAGTTACTCGTCCAAAAATGAGCAGTTCTTC; CDR3 protein: CASSYSSKNEQFF
V gene: TRBV6-5; clone size: once; D gene: TRBD1; J gene: TRBJ1-4; CDR3 DNA: TGTGCCAGCAGTTCGGTACAGGGGTATAATGAAAAACTGTTTTTT; CDR3 protein: CASSSVQGYNEKLFF
V gene: TRBV6-1; clone size: .; D gene: .; J gene: TRBJ1-3; CDR3 DNA: TGTGCCAGCAGTGAACCACAGGGAGGAAACACCATATATTTT; CDR3 protein: CASSEPQGGNTIYF
V gene: TRBV7-8; clone size: .; D gene: TRBD2; J gene: TRBJ2-4; CDR3 DNA: TGTGCCAGCAGCCTGGGGACTAGCGGGTCCAAAAACATTCAGTACTTC; CDR3 protein: CASSLGTSGSKNIQYF
V gene: TRBV4-2; clone size: .; D gene: TRBD2; J gene: TRBJ2-5; CDR3 DNA: TGTGCCAGCAGCCAAGGGTCACTAGCGGGAGGGCCGGGGGAGACCCAGTACTTC; CDR3 protein: CASSQGSLAGGPGETQYF
V gene: TRBV10-3; clone size: .; D gene: .; J gene: TRBJ1-3; CDR3 DNA: TGTGCCATCGTGGTCCCGTCCGGCTCTGGAAACACCATATATTTT; CDR3 protein: CAIVVPSGSGNTIYF
V gene: TRBV12-5; clone size: .; D gene: TRBD1; J gene: TRBJ2-1; CDR3 DNA: TGTGCTAGTGGCATGACAGGGGGCTCTCGAAATGAGCAGTTCTTC; CDR3 protein: CASGMTGGSRNEQFF
V gene: TRBV28; clone size: .; D gene: TRBD1; J gene: TRBJ1-5; CDR3 DNA: TGTGCCAGCAGTCCCAGGACAGGGGCACGGCCCCAGCATTTT; CDR3 protein: CASSPRTGARPQHF
V gene: TRBV5-1; clone size: .; D gene: TRBD1; J gene: TRBJ2-7; CDR3 DNA: TGCGCCAGCAGCCCCACGGGACAGGTCATCCACGAGCAGTACTTC; CDR3 protein: CASSPTGQVIHEQYF
V gene: TRBV6-5; clone size: .; D gene: TRBD2; J gene: TRBJ2-1; CDR3 DNA: TGTGCCAGCAGTGCCGCGAGCGGGATCGGAAATGAGCAGTTCTTC; CDR3 protein: CASSAASGIGNEQFF
V gene: TRBV4-1; clone size: .; D gene: .; J gene: TRBJ1-5; CDR3 DNA: TGCGCCAGCAGCCAAGCGGGAGTAAATCAGCCCCAGCATTTT; CDR3 protein: CASSQAGVNQPQHF
V gene: TRBV4-3; clone size: few; D gene: TRBD1; J gene: TRBJ2-1; CDR3 DNA: TGCGCCAGCAGCCTGGGACAGGGACTCAATGAGCAGTTCTTC; CDR3 protein: CASSLGQGLNEQFF
V gene: TRBV27; clone size: .; D gene: .; J gene: TRBJ2-1; CDR3 DNA: TGTGCCAGCAGTTTTACTAGCTCCTACAATGAGCAGTTCTTC; CDR3 protein: CASSFTSSYNEQFF
V gene: TRBV2; clone size: .; D gene: .; J gene: TRBJ2-5; CDR3 DNA: TGTGCCAGCAGTCGAGCGGAGACCCAGTACTTC; CDR3 protein: CASSRAETQYF